This TCR beta chain was observed in a study of blood T cells in healthy people across ages. The study's findings and limits: Donor CMV status was unknown, possibly confounding expanded clonotype changes.

Trimming took 2 bases from V and 0 from J, leaving 7 bases between them. The germline V gene encodes CDR1 SQVTM and CDR2 ANQGSEA. The CDR3 runs to 13 residues. With a J-beta primer mix and a sample-barcoded 5' primer, a second PCR ran about 7 to 11 cycles. Each CDR3 protein is one row after TCRdb ran MiXCR on the 5' RACE reads. There are 660,000 or so distinct CDR3 sequences in the sample; approximately 59% occur only once, and roughly 34% lies in the top ten. Each of the donors had roughly 9.3 milliliters of peripheral blood drawn into EDTA-treated Vacutainer tubes. This clonotype has a handful of counts. Its antigen is still unknown.

The receptor comes from a man in his 60s in good health. The V and J genes are TRBV29-1 and TRBJ2-5; weak D call: TRBD1 (6 bases). Sequenced input: blood. As DNA, the CDR3 is TGCAGCGTTGAAACAGGGTACCAAGAGACCCAGTACTTC. Encoded protein: CSVETGYQETQYF.